This passage covers 27 T cell receptor beta chains from one sample sequenced in a study of T cells in women clearing cervical HPV infection (dated by TCRdb to 2016 to 2019). Libraries were built with the immunoSEQ multiplex PCR assay. In its TCRdb copy, this immuneACCESS table keeps in-frame sequences only and misses some clones. Where compared with another copy, unresolved V genes explain less than half of these, and the others have no known cause. The record for this sample contains 20,000 to 25,000 clones. Clones ranked in the top ten supply about 24% of the sample. The sequenced sample consisted of blood buffy coat. The receptors derive from a woman aged 18 to 75 with a cervical HPV16 infection that either progressed to CIN3+ or cleared (not recorded which).

Details on this clone: The sequenced fragment ends 3 residues before the CDR3 boundary, so the rest is inferred from the germline J gene. Other DNA sequences in this specimen translate into the identical CDR3. This chain uses TRBV6-2 or TRBV6-3 with TRBJ2-7; 10 nucleotides align to TRBD2. V trimming: 9 bases; J trimming: 4 bases; junction bases outside the gene matches: 9. In germline, CDR1 is MNHEY, CDR2 SVGEGT. The CDR3 runs 14 residues. The covered CDR3 bases are TGTGCCAGTACCGGACTAGCGGCCAGTTACGAG. Encoded protein: CASTGLAASYE. The complete CDR3 protein is CASTGLAASYEQYF.

On this clone itself: The read ends 3 residues shy of where the CDR3 ends; the end is completed using the germline J gene. J is TRBJ1-6 and V is TRBV19; possible D gene TRBD1, 6 bases. V was trimmed by 3 bases and J by 6 bases, leaving 9 bases between them. The CDR3 has 14 residues. From germline, CDR1 is LNHDA and CDR2 SQIVND (reference sequence). The CDR3: CASSMDSVNSPLHF. Partial CDR3 DNA: TGTGCCAGTAGTATGGACAGTGTTAATTCACCC.

Remarks on this clone: Coverage ceases 3 residues before the CDR3 finishes, and the germline J gene fills in the end. This chain joins TRBV20-1 and TRBJ2-7, with a weak D call TRBD1 (6 bases). Trimming pared 1 base from V and 3 bases from J, leaving 13 bases between. CDR1 is DFQATT and CDR2 is SNEGSKA in the germline V gene (reference sequence). The length of the CDR3 is 14 residues. The CDR3 loop reads CSARASVTGYEQYF. The DNA read from the CDR3 is TGCAGTGCTAGAGCCTCAGTGACAGGCTACGAG.

This chain's CDR3 is CAWSVPTGGNEKLFF. Partial CDR3 DNA: TGTGCCTGGAGTGTACCGACAGGGGGAAATGAAAAA. This chain links TRBV30 with TRBJ1-4; 9 nucleotides match TRBD1. The read ends 3 residues before the CDR3 terminus; that terminus is restored from the germline J gene. Looked up from germline, CDR1 is GTSNPN and CDR2 is SVGIG (reference sequence). V gave up 0 bases and J gave up 5 bases; unmatched junction bases: 4. The CDR3 spans 15 residues. Using reference TRBV30 and TRBJ1-4 for the parts outside the CDR3, the full variable domain is SQTIHQWPATLVQPVGSPLSLECTVEGTSNPNLYWYRQAAGRGLQLLFYSVGIGQISSEVPQNLSASRPQDRQFILSSKKLLLSDSGFYLCAWSVPTGGNEKLFFGSGTQLSVL.

Concerning this clone itself: Read coverage stops 3 residues before the CDR3 terminus; the germline J gene supplies the remainder. The V gene is TRBV2, the J gene TRBJ2-7; the match to TRBD1 covers 8 bases. The CDR3 sequence is 13 residues long. V shed 6 bases and J 6 bases; nucleotides not matched to a gene: 7. CDR1 and CDR2 from the germline V gene are SNHLY and FYNNEI. Partial CDR3 DNA: TGTGCCAGCAGGGTGACAGGGGACCGCGAG. Translated: CASRVTGDRE. From start to end, the CDR3 is CASRVTGDREQYF.

With regard to this clone: Read sequence stops 3 residues before the CDR3 end, and the germline J gene provides the missing end. The V and J genes are TRBV19 and TRBJ1-4, with D hard to call. There are 14 residues in the CDR3. Germline V gene lookup returns CDR1 LNHDA and CDR2 SQIVND (reference sequence). The V end lost 1 base, the J end lost 5 bases, and 8 bases lay between the germline ends. The CDR3 bases that were read are TGTGCCAGTAGTATAGCTTCGGGGAATGAAAAA. Translation: CASSIASGNEK. The whole CDR3 protein is CASSIASGNEKLFF.

As concerns this clone: With the read ending 3 residues before the CDR3 end, the germline J gene is used to fill in that end. This chain links TRBV5-1 with TRBJ2-5, with D perhaps TRBD1 (6 bases). Per the germline V gene, CDR1 is SGHRS and CDR2 is YFSETQ. This CDR3 region has 14 residues. Trimming took off 6 bases at V and 3 bases at J, with 15 bases between the two ends. Partial CDR3 DNA: TGCGCCAGCACGAAAGGGGGATTTGAAGAGACC. Translation gives CASTKGGFEET. The full CDR3 is CASTKGGFEETQYF.

In regard to this clone: The read ends 3 residues shy of where the CDR3 ends; the end is completed using the germline J gene. J is TRBJ2-5 and V is TRBV29-1; 12 nucleotides align to TRBD2. The CDR3 has 14 residues. Trimming at V came to 7 bases and at J to 4 bases, leaving 7 bases not matched to a gene. Germline assignment: CDR1 SQVTM and CDR2 ANQGSEA. CDR3 amino acids: CSGASGGALETQYF. The part of the CDR3 DNA that was read is TGCAGCGGGGCTAGCGGGGGGGCCTTAGAGACC.

With regard to this clone: The CDR3 is cut off 3 residues early in the read; its end comes from the germline J gene. The V gene is TRBV7-9, the J gene TRBJ1-2; D not resolved. The germline V gene has CDR1 SEHNR and CDR2 FQNEAQ (reference sequence). The CDR3 runs to 13 residues. The covered CDR3 bases are TGTGCCAGCAGCTTAGTCCGATCAGGCGAC. Encoded protein: CASSLVRSGD. The CDR3 as a whole reads CASSLVRSGDYTF.

Concerning this clone itself: The observed sequence ends 3 residues before the CDR3 terminus, with the missing tail filled in from the germline J gene. The genes are TRBV12-5 and TRBJ1-1; D uncertain. V shed 5 bases and J shed 1 base, with 11 bases lying between them. The CDR3 consists of 14 residues. Germline lookup yields CDR1 LGHNT and CDR2 FRNRAP. The sequenced CDR3 bases are TGTGCTAGTGGTCCCGAGGGCTGGAACACTGAA. Protein: CASGPEGWNTE. The CDR3 in full is CASGPEGWNTEAFF.

A note on this clone: With the read ending 3 residues before the CDR3 end, the germline J gene is used to fill in that end. The chain joins TRBV6-1 to TRBJ1-3, with TRBD1 matching over 8 bases. Germline V gene lookup returns CDR1 MNHNS and CDR2 SASEGT. V gave up 1 base and J gave up 7 bases; unmatched junction bases: 6. This CDR3 contains 15 residues. CDR3 protein: CASSEEMTGVNTIYF. CDR3 bases read: TGTGCCAGCAGTGAAGAAATGACAGGGGTGAACACC.

Concerning this clone: The DNA ends 3 residues before the CDR3 does, and the rest of the CDR3 is filled in from the germline J gene. The chain carries TRBV5-4 and TRBJ1-2; D may be TRBD1 (5 bases). Germline V gene data show CDR1 as SGHNT and CDR2 as YYREEE (reference sequence). This CDR3 region has 14 residues. The chain's CDR3 is CASSLGGGTYEYTF. The part of the CDR3 DNA that was read is TGTGCCAGCAGCTTGGGGGGCGGAACCTACGAA.

As for this clone: The read halts 3 residues ahead of the CDR3 end, with the missing end drawn from the germline J gene. The rearrangement joins TRBV5-6 to TRBJ2-7, with 8 bases matching TRBD1. CDR3 length: 15 residues. V was pared by 0 bases and J by 3 bases, with 5 bases of the junction left unmatched. Germline-derived CDR1 and CDR2 are SGHDT and YYEEEE. CDR3 bases read: TGTGCCAGCAGCTTGGTGGGACAGGTCCACTACGAG. Translated: CASSLVGQVHYE. The CDR3, in full, reads CASSLVGQVHYEQYF.

About this clone: The read ends 3 residues early relative to the CDR3; the germline J gene fills the gap. The chain couples TRBV6-2 or TRBV6-3 to TRBJ2-1; 8 nucleotides line up with TRBD2. The CDR3 has 15 amino acids. CDR1 MNHEY and CDR2 SVGEGT come from the germline V gene. J lost 4 bases, V lost 7 bases, and 9 bases had no gene match. CDR3 sequence: CASTDLAGIYNEQFF. The sequenced CDR3 bases are TGTGCCAGCACCGACCTAGCGGGTATTTACAATGAG.

Concerning this clone: Coverage ceases 3 residues before the CDR3 finishes, and the germline J gene fills in the end. The chain employs TRBV20-1 and TRBJ1-2; 9 bases map to TRBD1. The CDR3 covers 13 residues. The V gene end was trimmed by 3 bases and the J gene end by 4 bases; junction bases not matched to a gene: 3. CDR1 and CDR2 (germline): DFQATT, SNEGSKA (reference sequence). CDR3 DNA, as far as it was read: TGCAGTGCTAGGGGACAGGGAAGCTATGGC. Its translation is CSARGQGSYG. The complete CDR3 protein is CSARGQGSYGYTF.

With respect to this clone: The read is 3 residues too short to cover the CDR3 end, so that end is filled in from the germline J gene. This chain connects TRBV7-6 to TRBJ2-3; D call uncertain. V was clipped by 1 base and J by 1 base, with 6 bases between them. The CDR3 is made up of 14 amino acids. The germline gives CDR1 SGHVS, CDR2 FNYEAQ. Incomplete CDR3 DNA: TGTGCCAGCAGCTTAGACTACGGCACAGATACG. It yields the protein CASSLDYGTDT. From start to end, the CDR3 is CASSLDYGTDTQYF.

Note on this clone: The CDR3 end lies 3 residues beyond the end of the read and is filled in from the germline J gene. The chain carries TRBV29-1 and TRBJ1-1; D is possibly TRBD1 (5 bases). The CDR3 loop spans 16 amino acids. Germline CDR1 and CDR2: SQVTM and ANQGSEA. V lost 3 bases and J lost 1, with 18 bases in between. CDR3 amino acids: CSVDSLPAGKNTEAFF. CDR3 DNA (partial): TGCAGCGTTGATAGTCTTCCCGCAGGGAAGAACACTGAA. Combining the CDR3 with reference TRBV29-1 and TRBJ1-1 gives the whole variable domain SAVISQKPSRDICQRGTSLTIQCQVDSQVTMMFWYRQQPGQSLTLIATANQGSEATYESGFVIDKFPISRPNLTFSTLTVSNMSPEDSSIYLCSVDSLPAGKNTEAFFGQGTRLTVV.

The sequenced CDR3 bases are TGCGCCAGCAGCCCATTGGGACAGGGAAGATCTGGGGCCAACGTC. This gives the protein CASSPLGQGRSGANV. The complete CDR3 reads CASSPLGQGRSGANVLTF. This chain joins TRBV4-1 and TRBJ2-6; 9 bases fit TRBD1. The sequence runs out 3 residues before the end of the CDR3; the remainder is reconstructed from the germline J gene. The CDR3 is 18 amino acids. Unmatched junction bases numbered 8, after V lost 4 bases and J lost 1 base. Germline loops: CDR1 MGHRA, CDR2 YSYEKL.

Comments on this clone: The read ends 3 residues shy of where the CDR3 ends; the end is completed using the germline J gene. The rearrangement joins TRBV5-1 to TRBJ1-6; weak D call: TRBD1 (6 bases). V gave up 6 bases and J gave up 5 bases, with 18 bases separating them. Germline loops: CDR1 SGHRS, CDR2 YFSETQ. CDR3 length: 16 amino acids. The DNA read from the CDR3 is TGCGCCAGCAAAGACGGGCGCGCAGGGGATAATTCACCC. This sequence encodes CASKDGRAGDNSP. The complete CDR3 sequence is CASKDGRAGDNSPLHF. Full variable domain (remainder filled in from reference TRBV5-1 and TRBJ1-6): KAGVTQTPRYLIKTRGQQVTLSCSPISGHRSVSWYQQTPGQGLQFLFEYFSETQRNKGNFPGRFSGRQFSNSRSEMNVSTLELGDSALYLCASKDGRAGDNSPLHFGNGTRLTVT.

Concerning this clone: At one boundary the junction diverges from the germline segment, which might be a read error. Other DNA sequences from this sample encode an identical CDR3 as well. The CDR3 bases that were read are TGTGCCAGCAGCCCACAGCAGTCTGGAAACACT. Its translation is CASSPQQSGNT. The full CDR3 protein is CASSPQQSGNTIYF. V gene TRBV7-6 combines with J gene TRBJ1-3; D is uncertain. The read falls 3 residues short of the CDR3 end, and the missing part is taken from the germline J gene. Per germline, CDR1 SGHVS and CDR2 FNYEAQ. This CDR3 is built from 14 residues. Full variable domain (remainder filled in from reference TRBV7-6 and TRBJ1-3): GAGVSQSPRYKVTKRGQDVALRCDPISGHVSLYWYRQALGQGPEFLTYFNYEAQQDKSGLPNDRFSAERPEGSISTLTIQRTEQRDSAMYRCASSPQQSGNTIYFGEGSWLTVV.

In the case of this clone: The sequence runs out 3 residues before the end of the CDR3; the remainder is reconstructed from the germline J gene. The chain couples TRBV19 to TRBJ1-4; weak D call: TRBD1 (6 bases). The CDR3 is made up of 14 amino acids. Germline V lookup: CDR1 LNHDA, CDR2 SQIVND (reference sequence). Here the CDR3 reads CASSIKQGYSPLFF. The sequenced CDR3 bases are TGTGCCAGTAGTATTAAACAGGGATATTCACCA.

In regard to this clone: Sequencing ends 3 residues short of the CDR3 end; the germline J gene provides the rest. J is TRBJ1-2 and V is TRBV5-4, with 7 positions matching TRBD1. The CDR3 contains 14 residues. Germline V gives CDR1 SGHNT, CDR2 YYREEE (reference sequence). V lost 4 bases, J lost 2 bases, and 5 bases stayed unmatched. CDR3 DNA (partial): TGTGCCAGCAGCCTTCGGGACAGCAACTATGGC. It yields the protein CASSLRDSNYG. The entire CDR3 protein is CASSLRDSNYGYTF.

About this clone: The read finishes 3 residues shy of the CDR3 end, and the germline J gene is used to complete it. The genes are TRBV19 and TRBJ2-7; D is possibly TRBD1 (6 bases). Per the germline V gene, CDR1 is LNHDA and CDR2 is SQIVND (reference sequence). Trimming took off 3 bases at V and 2 bases at J, with 11 bases between the two ends. CDR3 length: 14 amino acids. The CDR3 region is CASSMRDTAYEQYF. CDR3 DNA (partial): TGTGCCAGTAGTATGAGGGACACTGCCTACGAG.

About this clone itself: The read is 3 residues too short to cover the CDR3 end, so that end is filled in from the germline J gene. The V call is TRBV19, the J call TRBJ1-1, with TRBD1 as a possible D gene (5 bases). The CDR3 is 13 amino acids. The ends were cut back, 7 bases at V and 7 bases at J, with 16 bases in the middle. Per germline, CDR1 LNHDA and CDR2 SQIVND (reference sequence). This chain's CDR3 is CASTHGGYSEAFF. The sequenced CDR3 bases are TGTGCCAGTACTCACGGGGGGTATAGTGAA.

With respect to this clone: Coverage ceases 3 residues before the CDR3 finishes, and the germline J gene fills in the end. This chain connects TRBV10-1 to TRBJ2-3; D possibly corresponds to TRBD2 (6 bases). From germline, CDR1 is WNHNN and CDR2 SYGVQD (reference sequence). The CDR3 is 16 residues long. The V end lost 0 bases, the J end lost 5 bases, and 15 bases lay between the germline ends. Here the CDR3 reads CASSESLTGVRDTQYF. The part of the CDR3 DNA that was read is TGCGCCAGCAGTGAGTCTTTGACGGGGGTTCGAGATACG.

With regard to this clone: The read falls 3 residues short of the CDR3 end, and the missing part is taken from the germline J gene. This chain uses TRBV29-1 with TRBJ1-2, with TRBD1 identical over 8 bases. The germline V gene encodes CDR1 SQVTM and CDR2 ANQGSEA. There are 18 residues in the CDR3. V was pared by 7 bases and J by 5 bases, with 24 bases of the junction left unmatched. CDR3 region: CSASTGTGLTSHQYGYTF. The CDR3 DNA, read in part, is TGCAGCGCCTCGACCGGGACAGGCCTCACTAGTCATCAGTATGGC.

On this clone: From the germline J gene comes the end of the CDR3, since the read stops 3 residues before it. This chain links TRBV29-1 with TRBJ1-4; possible D gene TRBD1, 5 bases. The CDR3 loop spans 13 amino acids. Germline-derived CDR1 and CDR2 are SQVTM and ANQGSEA. CDR3 DNA, as far as it was read: TGCAGCGTTGCCAGCTCTGGGGCCAACGTA. Translation: CSVASSGANV. The CDR3 reads in full as CSVASSGANVLFF.